Included here is one T cell receptor (beta chain) sequence, with context. Data came from immunoSEQ multiplex PCR; TCRdb stores just in-frame clones and leaves some out. This sample carries around 50,000 clones, over 80% of them seen once, and the ten largest clones take roughly 50%. This sample was taken from a study of blood T cell repertoires in COVID-19. Across the study: Sample material is recorded as cDNA or gDNA derived from T cells, B-cell-depleted T cells, or PBMCs.

The ends were cut back, 0 bases at V and 2 bases at J, with 5 bases in the middle. Germline V gives CDR1 SGHRS, CDR2 YFSETQ. This CDR3 is 13 amino acids long. The rearrangement joins TRBV5-1 to TRBJ1-1; D is undetermined. The sequence came from a man in his 70s with acute or convalescent COVID-19. Sequencing input: peripheral blood. Here the CDR3 DNA reads TGCGCCAGCAGCTTGGATCCAAACACTGAAGCTTTCTTT. Translated, it gives CASSLDPNTEAFF.